This T cell receptor (beta chain) was sequenced in a study of blood T cells in healthy people across ages. V dropped 10 bases and J dropped 2; count of bases not matched to a gene: 14. The CDR3 is made up of 15 amino acids. Germline V gene sequence: CDR1 SNHLY, CDR2 FYNNEI. A J-beta primer mix and a sample-barcoded 5' primer were used in a second PCR of about 6 to 12 cycles. TCRdb re-called the 5' RACE reads through MiXCR, storing one row per CDR3 protein. Of 250,000 to 300,000 distinct CDR3 sequences listed, roughly 26% were seen once; the top ten hold around 30%. This rearrangement joins TRBV2 to TRBJ2-7, with 7 bases fitting TRBD1. The source material was blood. The receptor was isolated from a woman aged 70-85 years in good health. The CDR3: CAKWGETGPPYEQYF. The DNA for the CDR3 is TGTGCCAAATGGGGTGAGACAGGGCCCCCCTACGAGCAGTACTTC.